This T cell receptor beta chain was sequenced for a study of shared clonotypes between healthy human individuals. General study findings and limits: Incompleteness in sorted-subset sequencing, despite large depth, was shown by rarefaction. Generally, naive subsets (rather than memory subsets) showed larger estimated richness. The four-donor shared clonotypes exceeded non-shared clonotypes in generation probability, with non-shared ones scoring lower.

The table came from immunoSEQ multiplex PCR; TCRdb's copy has only in-frame clones and leaves some out. The sample shows over a million clones, around 78% of them seen only once. This CDR3 is 15 amino acids long. Germline CDR1 and CDR2: SEHNR and FQNEAQ (reference sequence). V dropped 1 base and J dropped 5; count of bases not matched to a gene: 1. In the case of this clone: Its specificity is not known.

Material: memory CD4+ T cells from PBMCs. The subset was: CD45RA-negative fraction. The TCR originated in a man younger than 35 in good health. Some clones in this sample may be carry-over from other donors' samples. This sequence joins TRBV7-9 and TRBJ2-7; TRBD2 matches 14 bases. This chain's CDR3 is CASSLGLAGGDEQYF. CDR3 nucleotide sequence: TGTGCCAGCAGCTTAGGACTAGCGGGAGGGGACGAGCAGTACTTC.